A single sample is the source of the 4 T cell receptor beta chains below, sequenced in a study of beta chain features in type 1 diabetes. Of the isolated RNA, all was reverse transcribed, and so the sequenced material was expressed TCRB transcripts. Here immunoSEQ multiplex PCR was the method, and the copy in TCRdb shows in-frame clones only, minus some. The profile shows approximately 340,000 clones, roughly 15% of them singletons. The specimen was naive CD4+ T cells from blood. These receptor sequences come from a woman in her late teens or twenties in good health.

In its sample, this clone was seen a few times. This sequence joins TRBV30 and TRBJ2-7, with 11 bases lining up with TRBD2. Looked up from germline, CDR1 is GTSNPN and CDR2 is SVGIG (reference sequence). The CDR3 totals 16 residues. Unmatched junction bases numbered 9, after V lost 1 base and J lost 4 bases. CDR3 region: CAWSASTSGSRYEQYF. The CDR3 DNA reads as TGTGCCTGGAGTGCCTCCACTAGCGGGAGCCGGTACGAGCAGTACTTC.

This clone was recorded a few times. This chain connects TRBV9 to TRBJ1-3; no clear D. Germline V gives CDR1 SGDLS, CDR2 YYNGEE. Trimming took 0 bases from V and 4 from J, leaving 8 bases between them. The CDR3 is made up of 14 amino acids. The CDR3 DNA follows: TGTGCCAGCAGCGTAGCGGGGATCGGAAACACCATATATTTT. It is translated as CASSVAGIGNTIYF.

The rearrangement joins TRBV2 to TRBJ2-2; D is possibly TRBD2 (5 bases). Deletions cut 4 bases from V and 6 bases from J, with 12 bases between. The CDR3 sequence is 14 residues long. Germline CDR1 reads SNHLY; CDR2 reads FYNNEI. DNA of the CDR3: TGTGCCAGCAGTGGTGGCGGCGGGTCCGGGGAGCTGTTTTTT. Protein sequence: CASSGGGGSGELFF.

The rearrangement uses TRBV29-1 and TRBJ2-5, with 14 bases lining up with TRBD2. Unmatched junction bases numbered 12, after V lost 4 bases and J lost 5 bases. The CDR3 runs to 17 residues. Germline V CDR1 and CDR2: SQVTM, ANQGSEA. CDR3 in amino acids: CSVVKLMGLAGAETQYF. For the CDR3, the DNA is TGCAGCGTTGTGAAGTTGATGGGACTAGCGGGAGCGGAGACCCAGTACTTC.